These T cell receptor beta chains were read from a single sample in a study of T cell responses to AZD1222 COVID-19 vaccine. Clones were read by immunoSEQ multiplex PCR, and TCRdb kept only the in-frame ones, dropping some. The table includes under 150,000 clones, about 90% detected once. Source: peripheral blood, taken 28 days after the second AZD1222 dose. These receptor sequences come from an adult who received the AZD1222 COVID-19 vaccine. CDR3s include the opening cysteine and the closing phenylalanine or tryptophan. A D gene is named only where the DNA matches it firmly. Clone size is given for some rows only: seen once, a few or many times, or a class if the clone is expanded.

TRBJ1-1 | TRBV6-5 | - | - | CASSLVSPRNTEAFF | TGTGCCAGCAGCCTCGTTTCCCCCCGAAACACTGAAGCTTTCTTT
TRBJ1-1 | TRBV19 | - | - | CASSISEGLNTEAFF | TGTGCCAGTAGTATTTCGGAGGGGCTGAACACTGAAGCTTTCTTT
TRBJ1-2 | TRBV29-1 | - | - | CSVEGPDGYTF | TGCAGCGTTGAAGGCCCCGATGGCTACACCTTC
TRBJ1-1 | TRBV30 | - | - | CAGGWGVTEAFF | TGTGCCGGAGGGTGGGGGGTCACTGAAGCTTTCTTT
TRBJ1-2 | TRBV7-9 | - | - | CASSLLGRTIYGYTF | TGTGCCAGCAGCTTACTTGGACGTACAATCTATGGCTACACCTTC
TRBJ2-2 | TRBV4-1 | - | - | CASSQVNKLTGELFF | TGCGCCAGCAGCCAAGTTAACAAACTCACCGGGGAGCTGTTTTTT
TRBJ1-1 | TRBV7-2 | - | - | CASSSWQGMNTEAFF | TGTGCCAGCAGCTCCTGGCAGGGGATGAACACTGAAGCTTTCTTT
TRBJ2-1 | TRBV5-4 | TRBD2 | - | CASSLAVAGGHNEQFF | TGTGCCAGCAGCTTGGCCGTAGCGGGGGGCCACAATGAGCAGTTCTTC
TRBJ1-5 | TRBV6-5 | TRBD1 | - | CASRTGSGNQPQHF | TGTGCCAGCAGGACAGGGTCAGGCAATCAGCCCCAGCATTTT
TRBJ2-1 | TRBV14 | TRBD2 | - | CASSQDWTSGGNEQFF | TGTGCCAGCAGCCAAGATTGGACTAGCGGGGGGAATGAGCAGTTCTTC
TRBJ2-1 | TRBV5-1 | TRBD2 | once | CASSSGLAGPVGDEQFF | TGCGCCAGCAGCTCCGGACTAGCGGGACCCGTGGGAGATGAGCAGTTCTTC